Given below is one TCR beta chain in context. These data are taken from a study of blood T cell repertoires in COVID-19. Study in general: Samples came from the United States, Italy and Spain, spanning acute and convalescent COVID-19. T cells, B-cell-depleted T cells, or PBMCs provided the cDNA or gDNA that served as material.

Original analysis: Amplified reference gene primers provided the basis for estimating nucleated cell counts. Using immunoSEQ multiplex PCR, the repertoire was profiled, and TCRdb retains in-frame clones only, with some absent. The V and J calls and the clone size are those of that table, but D and trimming were determined from the DNA. The sample lists around 220,000 clones; around 85% were seen once. CDR3 size: 16 residues. Germline lookup yields CDR1 SGHAT and CDR2 FQNNGV. J lost 6 bases, V lost 1 base, and 12 bases had no gene match. The clonotype originates from a human donor in a cohort sampled during active COVID-19. The sample consisted of peripheral blood. The chain combines TRBV11-2 with TRBJ2-7; 7 positions match TRBD1. The CDR3 loop reads CASSLGGYGRGSEQYF. DNA for the CDR3: TGTGCCAGCAGCTTAGGCGGCTATGGCAGGGGGTCCGAGCAGTACTTC. The full variable domain, with the rest looked up from reference TRBV11-2 and TRBJ2-7, is EAGVAQSPRYKIIEKRQSVAFWCNPISGHATLYWYQQILGQGPKLLIQFQNNGVVDDSQLPKDRFSAERLKGVDSTLKIQPAKLEDSAVYLCASSLGGYGRGSEQYFGPGTRLTVT.